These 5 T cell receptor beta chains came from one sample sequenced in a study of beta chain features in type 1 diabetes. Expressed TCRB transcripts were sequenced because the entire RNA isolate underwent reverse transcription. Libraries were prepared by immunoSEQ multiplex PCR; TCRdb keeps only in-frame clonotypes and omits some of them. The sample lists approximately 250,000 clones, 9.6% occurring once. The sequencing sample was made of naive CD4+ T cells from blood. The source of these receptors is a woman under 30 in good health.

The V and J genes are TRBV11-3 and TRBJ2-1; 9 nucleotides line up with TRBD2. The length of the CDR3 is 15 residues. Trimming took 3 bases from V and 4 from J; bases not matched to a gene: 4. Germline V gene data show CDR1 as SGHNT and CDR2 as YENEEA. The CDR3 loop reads CASSFLLAGYNEQFF. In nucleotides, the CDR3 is TGTGCCAGCAGCTTCCTGCTAGCGGGGTACAATGAGCAGTTCTTC.

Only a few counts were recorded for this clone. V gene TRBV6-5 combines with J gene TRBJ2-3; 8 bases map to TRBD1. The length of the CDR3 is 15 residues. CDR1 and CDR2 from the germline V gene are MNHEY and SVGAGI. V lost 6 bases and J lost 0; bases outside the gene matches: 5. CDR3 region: CASRRQGSSTDTQYF. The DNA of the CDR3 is TGTGCCAGCAGAAGACAGGGGTCGAGCACAGATACGCAGTATTTT.

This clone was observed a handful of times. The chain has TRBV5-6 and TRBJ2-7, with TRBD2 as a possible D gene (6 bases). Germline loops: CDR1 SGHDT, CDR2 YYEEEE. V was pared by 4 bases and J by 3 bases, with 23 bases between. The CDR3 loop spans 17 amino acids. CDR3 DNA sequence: TGTGCCAGCAGCCCCGGTGCGGGGCTTGATGGGTACTACGAGCAGTACTTC. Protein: CASSPGAGLDGYYEQYF.

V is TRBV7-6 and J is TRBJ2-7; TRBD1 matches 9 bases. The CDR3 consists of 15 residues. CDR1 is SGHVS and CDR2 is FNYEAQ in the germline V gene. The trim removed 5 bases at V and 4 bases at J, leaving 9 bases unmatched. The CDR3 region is CASSLQQGAVYEQYF. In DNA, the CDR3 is TGTGCCAGCAGCCTACAACAGGGGGCCGTTTACGAGCAGTACTTC.

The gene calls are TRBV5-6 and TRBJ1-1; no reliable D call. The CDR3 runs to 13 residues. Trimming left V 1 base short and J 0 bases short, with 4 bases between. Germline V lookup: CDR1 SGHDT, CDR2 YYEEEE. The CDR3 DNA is TGTGCCAGCAGCTTGAGAGTGAACACTGAAGCTTTCTTT. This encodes CASSLRVNTEAFF.